A single sample gave rise to the 20 T cell receptor beta chains below, sequenced in a study of T cell repertoires in cytomegalovirus infection. TCRdb reanalysed the reads using MiXCR and keeps one entry per CDR3 protein. Of about 330,000 distinct CDR3 sequences listed, nearly 35% were seen once; the top ten hold approximately 12%. The antigens these receptors bind are not known. This specimen was cultured PBMCs, taken from culture after CMV antigen stimulation. These receptors were taken from a human donor in good health (CMV status not recorded). Some clones in this sample may be carry-over from other donors' samples.

The chain employs TRBV6-2 or TRBV6-3 and TRBJ2-3; D is perhaps TRBD2 (5 bases). CDR1 is MNHEY, CDR2 SVGEGT, per germline. Deletions cut 6 bases from V and 2 bases from J, with 9 bases between. This CDR3 has 13 amino acids. The CDR3 DNA reads as TGTGCCAGCAGGAGGGTTTACACAGATACGCAGTATTTT. It translates to CASRRVYTDTQYF.

The chain couples TRBV11-2 to TRBJ2-1, with unresolved D. The V gene's germline CDR1 is SGHAT and CDR2 FQNNGV. The CDR3 contains 15 residues. Trimming took off 3 bases at V and 3 bases at J, with 12 bases between the two ends. CDR3: CASSFSGDFYNEQFF. In DNA form, the CDR3 reads TGTGCCAGCAGCTTCTCTGGGGATTTCTACAATGAGCAGTTCTTC.

The J gene is TRBJ2-1, the V gene TRBV12-3 or TRBV12-4; 10 bases fit TRBD2. CDR3 length: 12 residues. The trim removed 2 bases at V and 14 bases at J, leaving 3 bases unmatched. The CDR3: CASSLTSGDEFF. CDR3 DNA sequence: TGTGCCAGCAGTTTAACTAGCGGGGATGAGTTCTTC.

This clonotype was counted a single time. This sequence joins TRBV6-6 and TRBJ1-5; D is possibly TRBD1 (6 bases). This CDR3 region has 15 residues. Germline CDR1 reads MNHNY; CDR2 reads SVGAGI (reference sequence). V gave up 5 bases and J gave up 2 bases, with 13 bases separating them. The CDR3 DNA reads as TGTGCCAGCAGTCCTCCGACAGGCCGCAATCAGCCCCAGCATTTT. Its translation is CASSPPTGRNQPQHF.

This clonotype was found once. The CDR3 loop reads CASSLSLAGHNEQFF. The CDR3 nucleotides are TGTGCCAGCAGTTTAAGTCTAGCGGGACACAATGAGCAGTTCTTC. The chain couples TRBV28 to TRBJ2-1; 9 bases line up with TRBD2. In germline, CDR1 is MDHEN, CDR2 SYDVKM. The V and J ends lost 2 bases and 5 bases, in that order; junction bases with no gene match: 4. The CDR3 runs 15 residues.

This clonotype was counted only a few times. The chain combines TRBV7-2 with TRBJ2-1; D gene unclear. This CDR3 contains 12 residues. The germline CDR1 and CDR2 sequences are SGHTA and FQGNSA. V was trimmed by 3 bases and J by 11 bases, leaving 11 bases between them. CDR3 amino acids: CASSFKGPQQFF. For the CDR3, the DNA is TGTGCCAGCAGCTTCAAAGGACCCCAGCAGTTCTTC.

The chain joins TRBV7-2 to TRBJ2-1; 8 nucleotides match TRBD2. This CDR3 comprises 14 residues. Germline V lookup: CDR1 SGHTA, CDR2 FQGNSA. Losses at the gene ends were 5 bases for V and 15 bases for J; bases not matched to a gene: 15. The CDR3 sequence is CASSPSSTSVVRFF. CDR3 sequence (DNA): TGTGCCAGCAGCCCCTCCTCGACTAGCGTGGTTCGGTTCTTC.

The V gene is TRBV28, the J gene TRBJ1-4; a weak D match, TRBD1 (6 bases). Germline V CDR1 and CDR2: MDHEN, SYDVKM. V was trimmed by 9 bases and J by 0 bases, leaving 11 bases between them. The length of the CDR3 is 14 residues. In DNA form, the CDR3 reads TGTGCCAGTGGCCGGACAGCAACTAATGAAAAACTGTTTTTT. Its translation is CASGRTATNEKLFF. The whole variable domain, remainder taken from reference TRBV28 and TRBJ1-4, is DVKVTQSSRYLVKRTGEKVFLECVQDMDHENMFWYRQDPGLGLRLIYFSYDVKMKEKGDIPEGYSVSREKKERFSLILESASTNQTSMYLCASGRTATNEKLFFGSGTQLSVL.

This clonotype was detected only a few times. This chain joins TRBV2 and TRBJ1-1; no reliable D call. This CDR3 is built from 15 residues. CDR1 and CDR2 (germline): SNHLY, FYNNEI. V shed 0 bases and J shed 1 base, with 9 bases lying between them. The CDR3 nucleotides are TGTGCCAGCAGTGAAGCTGAGTCGGAGAACACTGAAGCTTTCTTT. Its translation: CASSEAESENTEAFF. The full variable domain, rest sourced from reference TRBV2 and TRBJ1-1, is EPEVTQTPSHQVTQMGQEVILRCVPISNHLYFYWYRQILGQKVEFLVSFYNNEISEKSEIFDDQFSVERPDGSNFTLKIRSTKLEDSAMYFCASSEAESENTEAFFGQGTRLTVV.

This CDR3 reads CASSLQSGNTIYF. For the CDR3, the DNA is TGTGCCAGCAGTCTGCAATCTGGAAACACCATATATTTT. The V call is TRBV28, the J call TRBJ1-3; D remains ambiguous. The germline V and J ends were trimmed by 5 bases and 1 base, with 6 bases remaining between them. Looked up from germline, CDR1 is MDHEN and CDR2 is SYDVKM. The CDR3 is made up of 13 amino acids.

This clonotype was recorded a few times. The chain uses TRBV6-5 and TRBJ2-3, with 7 bases aligning to TRBD2. The germline CDR1 and CDR2 sequences are MNHEY and SVGAGI. The ends lost 0 bases at V and 4 bases at J; junction bases unmatched: 7. The CDR3 sequence is 16 residues long. Here the CDR3 reads CASSYSGAGLADTQYF. Written as DNA, the CDR3 is TGTGCCAGCAGTTACTCCGGAGCGGGGCTCGCAGATACGCAGTATTTT.

The chain joins TRBV7-9 to TRBJ1-2; D remains ambiguous. Trimming removed 0 bases from V and 10 bases from J, with 15 bases in between. From germline, CDR1 is SEHNR and CDR2 FQNEAQ (reference sequence). The CDR3 extends over 14 amino acids. For the CDR3, the DNA is TGTGCCAGCAGCTTAGCGGCACGCCGAGGAGTCTACACCTTC. It encodes CASSLAARRGVYTF.

This clonotype was detected ten times or more. V and J are TRBV7-8 and TRBJ1-1; D perhaps matches TRBD1 (6 bases). Germline V CDR1 and CDR2: SGHVS, FQNEAQ. Deletions cut 2 bases from V and 1 base from J, with 11 bases between. The length of the CDR3 is 15 residues. CDR3 protein: CASSLLGHENTEAFF. The DNA for the CDR3 is TGTGCCAGCAGCTTATTGGGACACGAGAACACTGAAGCTTTCTTT.

The chain carries TRBV19 and TRBJ1-2; no reliable D call. Germline V gene sequence: CDR1 LNHDA, CDR2 SQIVND (reference sequence). V gave up 7 bases and J gave up 8 bases, with 17 bases separating them. This CDR3 is built from 13 residues. CDR3 sequence reads: CASMGGRTRGYTF. The CDR3 DNA reads TGTGCCAGTATGGGCGGCAGAACTAGAGGCTACACCTTC.

The sample holds a few counts of this clonotype. The rearrangement joins TRBV12-3 or TRBV12-4 to TRBJ1-6, with D unresolved. Deletions cut 1 base from V and 4 bases from J, with 17 bases between. The CDR3 runs 18 residues. The CDR3 DNA reads TGTGCCAGCAGTTTAGAGACGACTTTCAAGGGATATAATTCACCCCTCCACTTT. Its protein is CASSLETTFKGYNSPLHF.

This chain joins TRBV11-3 and TRBJ2-5, with 7 bases matching TRBD2. V lost 1 base, J lost 4 bases, and 6 bases stayed unmatched. The CDR3 sequence is 15 residues long. Germline V gene data show CDR1 as SGHNT and CDR2 as YENEEA. As DNA, the CDR3 is TGTGCCAGCAGCTTAGGCGGGAGAGGAGGAGAGACCCAGTACTTC. The encoded protein is CASSLGGRGGETQYF.

Many counts were recorded for this clonotype. The gene calls are TRBV19 and TRBJ1-5, with 10 bases lining up with TRBD1. The V gene end was trimmed by 6 bases and the J gene end by 1 base; junction bases not matched to a gene: 3. CDR1 and CDR2 from the germline V gene are LNHDA and SQIVND (reference sequence). The CDR3 spans 15 residues. This CDR3 reads CASSRTGGSNQPQHF. CDR3 DNA sequence: TGTGCCAGTAGCCGGACAGGGGGGAGCAATCAGCCCCAGCATTTT.

This clonotype was detected ten times or more. The chain's CDR3 is CASSFGTEAFF. The CDR3 DNA reads as TGTGCCAGCAGCTTTGGCACTGAAGCTTTCTTT. V gene TRBV12-3 or TRBV12-4 combines with J gene TRBJ1-1; D ambiguous. The CDR3 length is 11 residues. V lost 6 bases and J lost 4, with 6 bases in between.

The J gene is TRBJ1-2, the V gene TRBV28; 10 bases fit TRBD1. This CDR3 region has 15 residues. V shed 5 bases, J shed 2 bases, and the junction held 5 bases outside the gene matches. In germline, CDR1 is MDHEN, CDR2 SYDVKM. Here the CDR3 reads CASSKRTGGNYGYTF. The CDR3 DNA is TGTGCCAGCAGTAAACGGACAGGGGGGAACTATGGCTACACCTTC.

A few counts support this clonotype. The J gene is TRBJ2-3, the V gene TRBV6-2 or TRBV6-3; no clear D. V lost 0 bases and J 4 bases, leaving 8 bases between the germline ends. The CDR3 totals 14 residues. The germline gives CDR1 MNHEY, CDR2 SVGEGT. CDR3 DNA sequence: TGTGCCAGCAGTTACTCGCCGGATCCAGATACGCAGTATTTT. Its protein product is CASSYSPDPDTQYF.